The rows below give T cell receptor beta chains drawn from one sample of a study of T cell repertoires in cytomegalovirus infection. TCRdb re-called the reads through MiXCR, storing one row per CDR3 protein. The data show approximately 1,000,000 distinct CDR3 sequences, 30% to 40% seen once. Antigens of these TCRs are unknown. The material was cultured CD8+ T cells from PBMCs, obtained from culture after CMV antigen stimulation. Source of these receptors: a human donor in good health (CMV status not recorded). Some clones in this sample may be carry-over from other donors' samples. Both conserved end residues are part of each CDR3. A D gene is named only where the DNA matches it firmly. Expanded clones are given a class, and other clones once, few, many or no size at all.

>TRBD1|.|TRBJ1-6|TRBV6-6
CASSARDSNANSPLHF
TGTGCCAGCAGCGCTCGGGACAGTAATGCTAATTCACCCCTCCACTTT
>.|.|TRBJ2-1|TRBV7-4
CASSSLGGQGQFF
TGTGCCAGCAGCTCCCTCGGGGGGCAGGGCCAGTTCTTC
>.|many|TRBJ2-1|TRBV5-5
CASSSTDSSYNEQFF
TGTGCCAGCAGCTCCACTGACAGTTCCTACAATGAGCAGTTCTTC
>TRBD1|few|TRBJ1-1|TRBV27
CASSLSGGAGAFF
TGTGCCAGCAGTTTGTCAGGGGGCGCGGGGGCTTTCTTT
>TRBD2|.|TRBJ2-1|TRBV20-1
CSARAQRLAANFLDEQFF
TGCAGTGCTAGGGCCCAAAGACTAGCGGCTAACTTTTTGGATGAGCAGTTCTTC
>.|.|TRBJ2-1|TRBV12-3/TRBV12-4
CASRGEAVSNEQFF
TGTGCCAGCAGGGGGGAGGCTGTCAGCAATGAGCAGTTCTTC
>.|.|TRBJ1-1|TRBV7-8
CASSRTSDGPRTEAFF
TGTGCCAGCAGCCGAACGTCAGACGGGCCGCGCACTGAAGCTTTCTTT
>TRBD1|.|TRBJ1-2|TRBV6-2/TRBV6-3
CASSYSRTGYYGYTF
TGTGCCAGCAGTTACTCCCGGACAGGCTACTATGGCTACACCTTC
>.|.|TRBJ2-1|TRBV27
CASGAATSYNEQFF
TGTGCCAGTGGGGCAGCCACTTCCTACAATGAGCAGTTCTTC
>.|.|TRBJ1-1|TRBV5-5
CASSLEGEVNTEAFF
TGTGCCAGCAGCTTGGAGGGGGAGGTGAACACTGAAGCTTTCTTT
>.|.|TRBJ2-7|TRBV6-2/TRBV6-3
CASSEDPRTGYSYEQYF
TGTGCCAGCAGTGAAGACCCCAGAACAGGGTACTCCTACGAGCAGTACTTC
>TRBD1|few|TRBJ1-2|TRBV27
CASSINRSGTGGGGYTF
TGTGCCAGCAGTATTAACCGATCCGGGACAGGGGGCGGTGGCTACACCTTC
>.|.|TRBJ1-1|TRBV27
CASSRGGREAFF
TGTGCCAGCTCCCGGGGGGGTCGTGAAGCTTTCTTT
>.|few|TRBJ2-2|TRBV19
CASSMSRSGSGELFF
TGTGCCAGTAGTATGTCCAGGTCGGGGTCCGGGGAGCTGTTTTTT
>.|.|TRBJ1-4|TRBV5-8
CASSLAGEGATNEKLFF
TGTGCCAGCAGCTTAGCCGGGGAAGGTGCAACTAATGAAAAACTGTTTTTT
>.|.|TRBJ2-5|TRBV2
CASSEYGKETQYF
TGTGCCAGCAGTGAATACGGAAAAGAGACCCAGTACTTC
>TRBD1|few|TRBJ2-7|TRBV6-6
CASTLGQGFSYEQYF
TGTGCCAGCACCCTTGGACAGGGGTTTTCCTACGAGCAGTACTTC
>TRBD1|.|TRBJ2-1|TRBV11-1
CASSPRQGSRVKQFF
TGTGCCAGCAGCCCAAGACAGGGTTCTAGGGTAAAGCAGTTCTTC
>TRBD1|.|TRBJ1-5|TRBV6-2/TRBV6-3
CASSYSRGQGAVQPQHF
TGTGCCAGCAGTTACTCGAGGGGACAGGGGGCGGTTCAGCCCCAGCATTTT
>.|few|TRBJ2-3|TRBV4-1
CASSPPEDPQGPNTQYF
TGCGCCAGCAGCCCGCCAGAAGACCCTCAAGGTCCGAATACGCAGTATTTT
>.|.|TRBJ1-2|TRBV6-8
CASSPGGALYGYTF
TGTGCCAGCAGTCCCGGCGGGGCCCTCTATGGCTACACCTTC
>.|.|TRBJ1-2|TRBV12-3/TRBV12-4
CASTLDGPYGYTF
TGTGCCAGCACCCTAGACGGACCCTATGGCTACACCTTC
>.|once|TRBJ2-5|TRBV5-3
CASSLERQAIQETQYF
TGTGCCAGCAGCTTGGAACGACAGGCGATACAAGAGACCCAGTACTTC
>.|.|TRBJ1-1|TRBV27
CASRFGETEAFF
TGTGCCAGCAGATTCGGAGAGACTGAAGCTTTCTTT
>.|.|TRBJ1-2|TRBV4-2
CASSQDSGVPTSYGYTF
TGTGCCAGCAGCCAAGACTCCGGGGTTCCTACGTCCTATGGCTACACCTTC
>TRBD1|.|TRBJ2-3|TRBV7-6
CASRFRDRDTDTQYF
TGTGCCAGCAGATTCAGGGACAGAGACACAGATACGCAGTATTTT
>TRBD1|.|TRBJ1-6|TRBV7-9
CAARDRADSPLHF
TGTGCCGCCCGGGACAGGGCAGATTCACCCCTCCACTTT
>TRBD1|.|TRBJ1-1|TRBV7-6
CASSEGQGAGGTEAFF
TGTGCCAGCAGCGAGGGACAGGGGGCCGGAGGCACTGAAGCTTTCTTT
>TRBD1|.|TRBJ1-2|TRBV6-2/TRBV6-3
CASTPGQGATNYGYTF
TGTGCCAGCACCCCGGGACAGGGGGCTACTAACTATGGCTACACCTTC
>.|many|TRBJ2-4|TRBV12-5
CASGLWVGGTKNIQYF
TGTGCTAGTGGTTTATGGGTCGGGGGTACCAAAAACATTCAGTACTTC
>.|few|TRBJ1-1|TRBV15
CATSREAREAFF
TGTGCCACCAGCAGAGAGGCCCGAGAAGCTTTCTTT
>.|few|TRBJ2-7|TRBV12-3/TRBV12-4
CASSSGSTYEQYF
TGTGCCAGCAGCTCCGGGTCAACCTACGAGCAGTACTTC
>.|many|TRBJ2-1|TRBV6-2/TRBV6-3
CASSYSNGNEQFF
TGTGCCAGCAGTTACTCGAATGGCAATGAGCAGTTCTTC
>TRBD1|many|TRBJ2-7|TRBV7-8
CASSRNRGEEQYF
TGTGCCAGCAGCCGCAACAGGGGAGAGGAGCAGTACTTC
>.|few|TRBJ2-3|TRBV7-6
CASSFDRPDTQYF
TGTGCCAGCAGCTTCGACAGGCCCGATACGCAGTATTTT
>.|once|TRBJ1-2|TRBV9
CASTYGPASLGYTF
TGTGCCAGCACTTACGGCCCCGCCAGCTTAGGCTACACCTTC
>.|few|TRBJ1-1|TRBV27
CASSLGPAPLEAFF
TGTGCCAGCAGTTTAGGACCCGCACCTTTGGAAGCTTTCTTT
>.|.|TRBJ1-5|TRBV19
CTSTREGLGNQPQHF
TGTACCAGTACCCGGGAGGGCCTGGGCAATCAGCCCCAGCATTTT
>TRBD2|.|TRBJ2-2|TRBV6-5
CASQSGGTGELFF
TGTGCCAGCCAGAGCGGGGGCACCGGGGAGCTGTTTTTT
>TRBD1|.|TRBJ1-3|TRBV7-8
CASSVYRDRALQAGNTIYF
TGTGCCAGCAGCGTATACCGGGACAGGGCGCTACAGGCTGGAAACACCATATATTTT
>.|.|TRBJ1-5|TRBV19
CASSIRDRSNQPQHF
TGTGCCAGTAGTATAAGGGATCGTAGCAATCAGCCCCAGCATTTT
>TRBD1|.|TRBJ1-6|TRBV6-1
CVSSHPGQSYNSPLHF
TGTGTCAGCAGTCACCCGGGACAGTCTTATAATTCACCCCTCCACTTT
>.|.|TRBJ1-5|TRBV25-1
CASSGGVSNQPQHF
TGTGCCAGCTCGGGCGGTGTTAGCAATCAGCCCCAGCATTTT